This TCR beta chain was found in a study of blood T cells in healthy people across ages. Sample-barcoded 5' priming and a J-beta primer mix drove a second PCR of about 6 to 12 cycles. TCRdb reanalysed the 5' RACE reads using MiXCR and keeps one entry per CDR3 protein. The sample consists of hundreds of thousands of distinct CDR3 sequences, roughly 35% of them appearing once. CDR3 length: 14 amino acids. Between the trimmed V and J ends, which lost 3 bases and 2 bases, there was a span of 13 bases. Germline-derived CDR1 and CDR2 are DFQATT and SNEGSKA (reference sequence). This receptor was identified in a man between 18 and 35 years old in good health. The specimen was blood. J is TRBJ1-1 and V is TRBV20-1, with D possibly TRBD1 on 5 matching bases. In DNA form, the CDR3 reads TGCAGTGCTAGGAATCGGCAGGGTAACACTGAAGCTTTCTTT. Amino acids: CSARNRQGNTEAFF.